The clone carrying this T cell receptor (beta chain) has just one count. The data were obtained in a study of blood T cell repertoires in COVID-19. At the level of the study: COVID-19 samples from acute and convalescent phases originated in the United States, Italy and Spain. Sources were T cells, B-cell-depleted T cells, or PBMCs; the material itself was cDNA or gDNA.

Assay: immunoSEQ multiplex PCR; the TCRdb copy retains only in-frame clones and omits some. There are 100,000 or so clones in the sample; less than 90% occur only once, and less than 9% lies in the top ten. The germline CDR1 and CDR2 sequences are MNHEY and SVGEGT. Trimming left V 5 bases short and J 6 bases short, with 14 bases between. This CDR3 contains 14 residues. The sequenced material came from peripheral blood. This chain connects TRBV6-2 or TRBV6-3 to TRBJ2-1; D gene uncertain. The sequence was obtained from a man between 60 and 75 years old with acute or convalescent COVID-19. DNA for the CDR3: TGTGCCAGCAGTCTGACTCCCCAAAGCAATGAGCAGTTCTTC. It codes for CASSLTPQSNEQFF.